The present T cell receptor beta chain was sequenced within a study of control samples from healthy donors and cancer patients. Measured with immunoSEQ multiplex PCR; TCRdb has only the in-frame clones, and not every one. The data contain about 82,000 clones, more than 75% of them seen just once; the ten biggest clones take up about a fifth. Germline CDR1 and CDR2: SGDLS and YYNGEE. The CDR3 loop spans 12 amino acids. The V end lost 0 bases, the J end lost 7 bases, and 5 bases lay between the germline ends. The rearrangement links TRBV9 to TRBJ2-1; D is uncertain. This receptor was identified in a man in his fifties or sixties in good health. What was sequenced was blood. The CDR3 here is CASSVEGNEQFF. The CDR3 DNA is TGTGCCAGCAGCGTAGAGGGAAATGAGCAGTTCTTC.